These 5 T cell receptor beta chains came from one sample sequenced in a study of cytomegalovirus exposure and HLA in healthy donors. A multiplex PCR was run with 60 Vbeta primers and 13 Jbeta primers. TCRdb's copy holds only in-frame clones and misses some; the assay was immunoSEQ multiplex PCR. This sample yields tens of thousands of clones, of which 70% to 80% are seen a single time; 3.4% belongs to the top ten. Specimen: PBMCs. The receptors derive from a woman aged 30 to 39 in good health and CMV-seronegative.

This sequence joins TRBV7-9 and TRBJ2-1; perhaps TRBD1 as D (5 bases). Germline V CDR1 and CDR2: SEHNR, FQNEAQ (reference sequence). This CDR3 is built from 15 residues. V lost 4 bases to trimming and J lost 12 bases, with 22 bases between them. The CDR3 reads CASSYGALQLAWQFF. The DNA of the CDR3 is TGTGCCAGCAGCTATGGGGCCCTCCAGCTGGCCTGGCAGTTCTTC.

CDR3 in DNA: TGTGCCAGCAGCCGTGACAGGGAATCTAACTATGGCTACACCTTC. Encoded protein: CASSRDRESNYGYTF. The chain carries TRBV6-4 and TRBJ1-2; TRBD1 matches at 7 bases. J gave up 0 bases and V 6 bases, and 7 bases lay outside the gene matches. CDR1 and CDR2 (germline): MRHNA, SNTAGT. The CDR3 consists of 15 residues.

The rearrangement uses TRBV5-6 and TRBJ2-7; the match to TRBD1 covers 9 bases. This CDR3 contains 15 residues. Germline loops: CDR1 SGHDT, CDR2 YYEEEE. V was pared by 4 bases and J by 3 bases, with 8 bases of the junction left unmatched. In DNA, the CDR3 is TGTGCCAGCAGCCCCGACCCGGACAGGGGCTACGAGCAGTACTTC. Protein product: CASSPDPDRGYEQYF.

Only one count was recorded for this clone. The V gene is TRBV30, the J gene TRBJ2-2; 13 bases map to TRBD2. There are 18 residues in the CDR3. CDR1 and CDR2 (germline): GTSNPN, SVGIG (reference sequence). J gave up 6 bases and V 4 bases, and 14 bases lay outside the gene matches. CDR3 region: CAWTLWRTSGSSSGELFF. CDR3 sequence (DNA): TGTGCCTGGACATTATGGCGGACTAGCGGGAGTTCTTCCGGGGAGCTGTTTTTT.

The chain employs TRBV2 and TRBJ2-1; 14 bases align to TRBD2. The V and J ends lost 6 bases and 10 bases, in that order; junction bases with no gene match: 5. Germline V gene sequence: CDR1 SNHLY, CDR2 FYNNEI. This CDR3 contains 14 residues. For the CDR3, the DNA is TGTGCCAGCAGGGGACTAGCGGGGGCAGCGGAGCAGTTCTTC. This sequence encodes CASRGLAGAAEQFF.